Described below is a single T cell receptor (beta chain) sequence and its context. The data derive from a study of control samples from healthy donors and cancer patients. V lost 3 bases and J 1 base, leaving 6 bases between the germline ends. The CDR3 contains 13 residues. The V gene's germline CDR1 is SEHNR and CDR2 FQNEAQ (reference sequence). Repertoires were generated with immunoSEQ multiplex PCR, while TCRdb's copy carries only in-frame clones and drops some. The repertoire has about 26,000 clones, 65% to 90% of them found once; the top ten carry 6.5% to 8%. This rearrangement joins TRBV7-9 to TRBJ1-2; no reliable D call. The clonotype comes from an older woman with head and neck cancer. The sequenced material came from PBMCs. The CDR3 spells CASSLGFNYGYTF. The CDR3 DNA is TGTGCCAGCAGCTTGGGTTTTAACTATGGCTACACCTTC.